This entry concerns a single T cell receptor beta chain. Its antigen is unidentified. 5'RACE with constant-segment primers yielded barcoded, UMI-tagged TCR alpha and TCR beta cDNA libraries. TCRdb passed the 5' RACE reads through MiXCR, listing each CDR3 protein once. In the table there are roughly 410,000 distinct CDR3 sequences, roughly 24% of which are singletons. This specimen comes from a study of T-cell memory formation after mild COVID-19. Study outcomes and limitations: Contracting clones localized mainly to CM and EM when CD4+ and mainly to EMRA when CD8+. From day 15 to 85, contracting clones were balanced between CD4 and CD8, whereas later expanders leaned toward CD4+.

V was pared by 6 bases and J by 8 bases, with 17 bases between. The length of the CDR3 is 13 residues. CDR1 DFQATT and CDR2 SNEGSKA come from the germline V gene (reference sequence). The clonotype was recovered from an adult woman who had mild COVID-19 (a few samples of this study predate the infection). Cell type and time point are not known. The sample comprised PBMCs or a T cell subset sorted from them (not recorded which). The V gene is TRBV20-1, the J gene TRBJ2-1; D might be TRBD1 or TRBD2, each matching 5 bases. The CDR3 here is CSAGRGVTDEQFF. CDR3 in DNA: TGCAGTGCGGGGAGAGGGGTTACGGATGAGCAGTTCTTC.